The next 3 T cell receptor beta chains were all read from a single sample in a study of long-term antiretroviral therapy in people with HIV. The assay, immunoSEQ v3.0, was run at survey level. Clones were read by immunoSEQ multiplex PCR, and TCRdb kept only the in-frame ones, dropping some. The data show roughly 2,500 clones, approximately 85% seen once. This sample comprised unsorted PBMCs, obtained 0.4 years before starting antiretroviral therapy. The receptors derive from a woman aged 40 to 50 with HIV.

J is TRBJ2-5 and V is TRBV29-1; tentative D call: TRBD2 (6 bases). Germline V gene sequence: CDR1 SQVTM, CDR2 ANQGSEA. The CDR3 covers 12 residues. Trimming removed 7 bases at V and 4 bases at J, with 13 bases between. The CDR3 reads CSGGTGRETQYF. In nucleotides, the CDR3 is TGCAGCGGCGGGACGGGCCGAGAGACCCAGTACTTC.

V and J are TRBV19 and TRBJ2-7, with D possibly TRBD2 on 5 matching bases. In germline, CDR1 is LNHDA, CDR2 SQIVND (reference sequence). Trimming took off 4 bases at V and 3 bases at J, with 16 bases between the two ends. The length of the CDR3 is 15 residues. CDR3 region: CASSKSILVYYEQYF. The CDR3 region has the DNA TGTGCCAGTAGTAAAAGTATACTAGTTTACTACGAGCAGTACTTC.

The chain carries TRBV9 and TRBJ1-2, with D possibly being TRBD1 (5 bases). The ends were cut back, 4 bases at V and 4 bases at J, with 17 bases in the middle. In germline, CDR1 is SGDLS, CDR2 YYNGEE. The CDR3 is 15 residues long. CDR3 in amino acids: CASSRGEGPFYGYTF. The CDR3 bases are TGTGCCAGCAGCCGGGGGGAGGGTCCCTTCTATGGCTACACCTTC.